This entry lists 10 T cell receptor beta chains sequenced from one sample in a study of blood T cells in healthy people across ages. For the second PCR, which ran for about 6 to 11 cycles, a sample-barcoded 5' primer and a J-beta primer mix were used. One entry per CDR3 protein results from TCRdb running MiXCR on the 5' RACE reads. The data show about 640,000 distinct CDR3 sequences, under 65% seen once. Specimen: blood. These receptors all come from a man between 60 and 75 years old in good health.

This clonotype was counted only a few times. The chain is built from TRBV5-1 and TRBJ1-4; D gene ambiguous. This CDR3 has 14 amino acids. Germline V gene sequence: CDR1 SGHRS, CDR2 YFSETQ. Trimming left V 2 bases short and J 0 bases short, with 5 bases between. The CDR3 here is CASSLRPTNEKLFF. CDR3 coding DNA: TGCGCCAGCAGCTTAAGACCAACTAATGAAAAACTGTTTTTT.

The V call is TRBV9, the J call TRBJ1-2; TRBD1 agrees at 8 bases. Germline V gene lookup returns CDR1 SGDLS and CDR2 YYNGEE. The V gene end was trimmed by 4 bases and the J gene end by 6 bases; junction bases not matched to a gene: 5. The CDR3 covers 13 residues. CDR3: CASSIQGADGYTF. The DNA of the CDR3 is TGTGCCAGCAGCATCCAGGGGGCGGATGGCTACACCTTC.

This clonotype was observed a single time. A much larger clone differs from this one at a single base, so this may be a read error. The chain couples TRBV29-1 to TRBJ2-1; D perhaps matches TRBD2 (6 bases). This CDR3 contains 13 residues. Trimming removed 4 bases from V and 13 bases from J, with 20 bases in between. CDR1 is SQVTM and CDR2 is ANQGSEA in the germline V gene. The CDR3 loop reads CSVAGTYQETQFF. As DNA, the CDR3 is TGCAGCGTTGCCGGGACTTACCAAGAGACCCAGTTCTTC.

CDR3 bases: TGTGCCAGCAGCCAAGATAGCCAGTTGATTTACGAGCAGTACTTC. Translating gives CASSQDSQLIYEQYF. V is TRBV3-1 and J is TRBJ2-7, with no clear D. V was pared by 0 bases and J by 4 bases, with 13 bases between. The germline CDR1 and CDR2 sequences are LGHDT and YNNKEL (reference sequence). This CDR3 has 15 residues.

This CDR3 reads CSAPGRGLSGSYNEQYF. The CDR3 nucleotides are TGCAGTGCTCCGGGCAGGGGGCTTAGTGGCTCCTACAATGAGCAGTACTTC. V and J are TRBV20-1 and TRBJ2-1, with 8 bases identical to TRBD1. The J call may not be correct, given that the DNA end is closer to TRBJ2-7. This CDR3 spans 17 amino acids. The germline V gene encodes CDR1 DFQATT and CDR2 SNEGSKA (reference sequence).

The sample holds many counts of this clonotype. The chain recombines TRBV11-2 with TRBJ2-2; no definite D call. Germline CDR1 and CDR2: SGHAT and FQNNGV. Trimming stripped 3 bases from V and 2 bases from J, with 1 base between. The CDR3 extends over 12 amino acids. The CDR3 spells CASSFNTGELFF. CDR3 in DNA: TGTGCCAGCAGCTTTAACACCGGGGAGCTGTTTTTT.

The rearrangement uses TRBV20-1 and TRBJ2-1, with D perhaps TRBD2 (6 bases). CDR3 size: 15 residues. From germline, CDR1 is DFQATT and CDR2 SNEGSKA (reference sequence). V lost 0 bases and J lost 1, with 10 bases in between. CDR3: CSARDPGESYNEQFF. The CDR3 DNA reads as TGCAGTGCTAGAGATCCGGGGGAATCCTACAATGAGCAGTTCTTC.

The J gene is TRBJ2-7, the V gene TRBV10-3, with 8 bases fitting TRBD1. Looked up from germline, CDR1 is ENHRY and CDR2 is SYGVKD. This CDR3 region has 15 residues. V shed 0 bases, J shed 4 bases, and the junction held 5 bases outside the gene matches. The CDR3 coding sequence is TGTGCCATCAGTGAGTCGGCAGGACAGGGATACGAGCAGTACTTC. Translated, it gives CAISESAGQGYEQYF.

The CDR3 bases are TGTGCCAGCGGCAGGGGACACGTTACACAAGAGACCCAGTACTTC. It yields the protein CASGRGHVTQETQYF. The rearrangement uses TRBV6-2 or TRBV6-3 and TRBJ2-5; maybe TRBD1 (6 bases). V lost 8 bases, J lost 2 bases, and 18 bases lay in between. In germline, CDR1 is MNHEY, CDR2 SVGEGT. The CDR3 sequence is 15 residues long.

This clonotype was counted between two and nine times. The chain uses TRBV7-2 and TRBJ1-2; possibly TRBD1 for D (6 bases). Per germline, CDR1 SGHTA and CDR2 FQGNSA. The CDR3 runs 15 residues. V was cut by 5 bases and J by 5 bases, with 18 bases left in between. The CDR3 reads CASSPPIHREYGYTF. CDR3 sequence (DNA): TGTGCCAGCAGCCCCCCGATCCACAGGGAATATGGCTACACCTTC.